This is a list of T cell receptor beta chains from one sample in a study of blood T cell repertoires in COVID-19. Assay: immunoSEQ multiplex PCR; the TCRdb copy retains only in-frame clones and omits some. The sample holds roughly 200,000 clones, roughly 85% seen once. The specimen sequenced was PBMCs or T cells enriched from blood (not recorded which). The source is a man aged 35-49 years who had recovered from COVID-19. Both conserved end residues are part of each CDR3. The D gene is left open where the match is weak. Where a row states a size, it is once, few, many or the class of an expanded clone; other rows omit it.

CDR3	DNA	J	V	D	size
CASSPTSRGYGYTF	TGTGCCAGCAGCCCGACTTCACGGGGCTATGGCTACACCTTC	TRBJ1-2	TRBV3-1/TRBV3-2	NA	NA
CASSEGQGPGANVLTF	TGCGCCAGCAGCGAGGGACAGGGGCCTGGGGCCAACGTCCTGACTTTC	TRBJ2-6	TRBV5-1	TRBD1	NA
CASSGTSQETQYF	TGTGCCAGCTCCGGGACAAGCCAAGAGACCCAGTACTTC	TRBJ2-5	TRBV18	NA	NA
CASSLTGTGGLGGELFF	TGTGCCAGCAGCTTAACCGGGACAGGGGGCTTGGGCGGGGAGCTGTTTTTT	TRBJ2-2	TRBV7-3	TRBD1	NA
CASRTNTEAFF	TGTGCCAGCCGAACTAACACTGAAGCTTTCTTT	TRBJ1-1	TRBV28	NA	NA
CATLGQGRTEAFF	TGTGCCACCCTGGGACAGGGAAGGACTGAAGCTTTCTTT	TRBJ1-1	TRBV11-2	TRBD1	NA
CAGGTAYNSPLHF	TGTGCCGGAGGGACAGCCTATAATTCACCCCTCCACTTT	TRBJ1-6	TRBV6-5	TRBD1	NA
CASSGGGRNTIYF	TGTGCCAGCAGCGGGGGCGGGAGAAACACCATATATTTT	TRBJ1-3	TRBV9	NA	NA
CASRGLAGGPLIETQYF	TGTGCCAGCAGGGGACTAGCGGGAGGGCCGTTAATAGAGACCCAGTACTTC	TRBJ2-5	TRBV11-2	TRBD2	NA
CASSYRGEQFF	TGTGCCAGCAGTTACAGGGGGGAGCAGTTCTTC	TRBJ2-1	TRBV6-5	NA	NA
CASSPEYAGNEQYF	TGTGCCAGCAGCCCTGAATATGCGGGAAACGAGCAGTACTTC	TRBJ2-7	TRBV11-2	NA	few
CASRTTDRGAEAFF	TGTGCCAGCAGAACTACAGACAGGGGAGCTGAAGCTTTCTTT	TRBJ1-1	TRBV6-5	TRBD1	NA
CAISESEDRNQPQHF	TGTGCCATCAGTGAGTCGGAAGACAGGAATCAGCCCCAGCATTTT	TRBJ1-5	TRBV10-3	NA	once
CASSALAKSGSPGEQFF	TGTGCCAGCAGTGCCCTAGCGAAGAGCGGGTCCCCGGGTGAGCAGTTCTTC	TRBJ2-1	TRBV25-1	NA	NA
CAWNHRLYSGRPTTGELFF	TGTGCCTGGAACCACCGCCTATACAGCGGGAGGCCAACAACCGGGGAGCTGTTTTTT	TRBJ2-2	TRBV30	TRBD2	NA
CASSPTHSGGLGEQFF	TGTGCCAGCAGCCCAACCCATAGCGGGGGGCTGGGTGAGCAGTTCTTC	TRBJ2-1	TRBV5-5	TRBD2	NA
CASSEWGGQPQHF	TGTGCCAGCAGTGAATGGGGGGGCCAGCCCCAGCATTTT	TRBJ1-5	TRBV25-1	NA	NA
CAISGQVATNTEAFF	TGTGCCATCAGTGGACAGGTGGCGACGAACACTGAAGCTTTCTTT	TRBJ1-1	TRBV10-3	NA	NA
CASSVAVTVIEQYF	TGTGCCAGCAGCGTAGCGGTGACAGTAATCGAGCAGTACTTC	TRBJ2-7	TRBV9	NA	NA
CASKRAGGQETQYF	TGTGCCAGCAAAAGAGCGGGGGGACAAGAGACCCAGTACTTC	TRBJ2-5	TRBV25-1	TRBD2	NA
CSVEVGLGGEQFF	TGCAGCGTTGAAGTTGGTCTAGGCGGTGAGCAGTTCTTC	TRBJ2-1	TRBV29-1	NA	NA
CASSPFQGSYEQYF	TGTGCCAGCTCACCTTTTCAGGGTTCCTACGAGCAGTACTTC	TRBJ2-7	TRBV18	NA	NA
CASSLGIGDRAEPQHF	TGTGCCAGCAGCTTGGGAATAGGAGACAGGGCTGAGCCCCAGCATTTT	TRBJ1-5	TRBV5-8	TRBD1	NA
CASSAYREGNTIYF	TGTGCCAGCAGTGCTTACAGGGAAGGCAACACCATATATTTT	TRBJ1-3	TRBV9	NA	once
CASSLLGRGINEQFF	TGCGCCAGCAGCCTTTTGGGACGGGGGATCAATGAGCAGTTCTTC	TRBJ2-1	TRBV4-1	NA	NA
CASSLAAGGSEAFF	TGTGCCAGCAGCTTAGCGGCCGGGGGGAGTGAAGCTTTCTTT	TRBJ1-1	TRBV7-6	NA	once
CASSLSRGRNTEAFF	TGTGCCAGCAGTTTATCAAGAGGGAGGAACACTGAAGCTTTCTTT	TRBJ1-1	TRBV27	NA	once
CASSLTGNEQYF	TGTGCCAGCAGCTTAACGGGTAACGAGCAGTACTTC	TRBJ2-7	TRBV11-1	NA	NA
CASSFGQGGELFF	TGTGCCAGCAGCTTCGGACAGGGCGGGGAGCTGTTTTTT	TRBJ2-2	TRBV11-2	TRBD1	NA
CASSDSWDRGHGYTF	TGTGCCAGCAGTGACTCATGGGACAGGGGACACGGCTACACCTTC	TRBJ1-2	TRBV6-4	TRBD1	NA
CASRTGAREKLFF	TGTGCCAGCAGAACAGGGGCTCGCGAAAAACTGTTTTTT	TRBJ1-4	TRBV27	TRBD1	NA
CASSRGGSYNEQFF	TGTGCCAGCAGCCGCGGAGGGTCCTACAATGAGCAGTTCTTC	TRBJ2-1	TRBV6-5	NA	NA
CASSGTGLWNEQFF	TGCGCCAGCAGTGGGACAGGGCTTTGGAATGAGCAGTTCTTC	TRBJ2-1	TRBV5-1	TRBD1	NA
CATLVEGSTDTQYF	TGTGCCACATTAGTGGAGGGGAGCACAGATACGCAGTATTTT	TRBJ2-3	TRBV28	NA	NA
CASIKTGVNEKLFF	TGTGCCAGCATTAAGACAGGGGTAAATGAAAAACTGTTTTTT	TRBJ1-4	TRBV6-5	TRBD1	NA
CASRKDRWSGYGYTF	TGTGCCAGCAGGAAAGACAGGTGGTCGGGGTATGGCTACACCTTC	TRBJ1-2	TRBV6-5	NA	NA
CASSVLGTGGYEQYF	TGTGCCAGCAGCGTATTAGGGACAGGGGGCTACGAGCAGTACTTC	TRBJ2-7	TRBV2	TRBD1	NA
CASKVPGGLNSPLHF	TGTGCCAGTAAAGTGCCAGGAGGCCTTAATTCACCCCTCCACTTT	TRBJ1-6	TRBV19	NA	NA
CASIDRPPYTQYF	TGTGCCAGCATTGACAGGCCCCCATATACGCAGTATTTT	TRBJ2-3	TRBV28	NA	few
CASSPNWRGTEAFF	TGTGCCAGCAGCCCCAATTGGAGGGGCACTGAAGCTTTCTTT	TRBJ1-1	TRBV3-1/TRBV3-2	NA	once
CAWSARIPVNTEAFF	TGTGCCTGGAGTGCCCGTATCCCAGTGAACACTGAAGCTTTCTTT	TRBJ1-1	TRBV30	NA	NA
CASRGGINPGELFF	TGTGCCAGCAGAGGGGGAATTAACCCCGGGGAGCTGTTTTTT	TRBJ2-2	TRBV6-5	NA	once